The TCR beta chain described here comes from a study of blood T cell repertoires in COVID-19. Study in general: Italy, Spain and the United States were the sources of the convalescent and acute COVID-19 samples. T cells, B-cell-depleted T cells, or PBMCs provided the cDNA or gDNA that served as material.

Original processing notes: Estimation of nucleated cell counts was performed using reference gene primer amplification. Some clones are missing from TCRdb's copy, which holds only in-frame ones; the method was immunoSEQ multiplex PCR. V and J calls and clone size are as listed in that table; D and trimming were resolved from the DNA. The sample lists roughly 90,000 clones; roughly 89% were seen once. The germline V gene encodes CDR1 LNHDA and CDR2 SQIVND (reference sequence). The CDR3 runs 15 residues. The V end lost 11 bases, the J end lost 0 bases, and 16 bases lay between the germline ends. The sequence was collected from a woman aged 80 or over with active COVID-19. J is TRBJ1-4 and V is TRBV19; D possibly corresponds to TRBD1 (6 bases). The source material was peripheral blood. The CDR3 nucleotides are TGTGCCTCGAAAGGGGCAGGGGCAACTAATGAAAAACTGTTTTTT. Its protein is CASKGAGATNEKLFF.